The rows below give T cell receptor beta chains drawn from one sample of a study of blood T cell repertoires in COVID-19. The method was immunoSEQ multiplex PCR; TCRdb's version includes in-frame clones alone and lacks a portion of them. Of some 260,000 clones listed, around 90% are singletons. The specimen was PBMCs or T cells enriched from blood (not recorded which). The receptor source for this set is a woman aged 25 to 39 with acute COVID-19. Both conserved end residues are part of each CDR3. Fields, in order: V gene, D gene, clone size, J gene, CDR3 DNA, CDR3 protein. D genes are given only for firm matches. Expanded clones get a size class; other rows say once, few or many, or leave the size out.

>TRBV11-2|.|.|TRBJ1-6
TGTGCCAGCAGCTTAGGACCGGGACAACAGAATTCACCCCTCCACTTT
CASSLGPGQQNSPLHF
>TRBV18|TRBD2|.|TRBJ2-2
TGTGCCAGCTCACCGGCGGGAGTGGGAACCGGGGAGCTGTTTTTT
CASSPAGVGTGELFF
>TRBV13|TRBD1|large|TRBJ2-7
TGTGCCAGCAGCTTAGCCCGGACAGGGTTAAACTACGAGCAGTACTTC
CASSLARTGLNYEQYF
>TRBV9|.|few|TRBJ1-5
TGTGCCAGCAGCGTAGCTAAGCCCCAGCATTTT
CASSVAKPQHF
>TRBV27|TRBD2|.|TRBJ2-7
TGTGCCAGCAGATTACGGAGTGGACTAGCGGGGGGCTCCTACGAGCAGTACTTC
CASRLRSGLAGGSYEQYF
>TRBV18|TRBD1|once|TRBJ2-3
TGTGCCAGCTCACCAAACAGGGGTTTCACAGATACGCAGTATTTT
CASSPNRGFTDTQYF
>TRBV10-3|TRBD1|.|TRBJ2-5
TGTGCCATCAGTGGAGGTGCAGGGGGTTTGGAAGAGACCCAGTACTTC
CAISGGAGGLEETQYF
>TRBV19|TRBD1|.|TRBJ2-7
TGTGCCAGTAGTATCGGGGACAGGGCTTCCTACGAGCAGTACTTC
CASSIGDRASYEQYF
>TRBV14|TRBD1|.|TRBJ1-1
TGTGCCAGCAGCCGATGGACAGGGTCGGGCACTGAAGCTTTCTTT
CASSRWTGSGTEAFF
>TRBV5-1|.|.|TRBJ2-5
TGCGCCAGCAGCTTGGGACGGGAGAAAGAGACCCAGTACTTC
CASSLGREKETQYF
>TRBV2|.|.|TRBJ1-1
TGTGCCAGCAGTGAAGTCAGGACAGTGAACACTGAAGCTTTCTTT
CASSEVRTVNTEAFF
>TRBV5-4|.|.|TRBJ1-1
TGTGCCAGCGGGAGGGACACTGAAGCTTTCTTT
CASGRDTEAFF
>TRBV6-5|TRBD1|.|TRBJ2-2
TGTGCCAGCACCCTGGACAGGGTAGCCGCCGGGGAGCTGTTTTTT
CASTLDRVAAGELFF
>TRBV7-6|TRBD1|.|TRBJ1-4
TGTGCCAGCAGCGGACAGGGGGGTGAAAAACTGTTTTTT
CASSGQGGEKLFF
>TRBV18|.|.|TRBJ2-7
TGTGCCAGCTCACCCTCGAGTTACGAGCAGTACTTC
CASSPSSYEQYF
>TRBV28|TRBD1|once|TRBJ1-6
TGTGCCAGCAGTTCCCCCGGGACAGGGGTGACCTCCTATAATTCACCCCTCCACTTT
CASSSPGTGVTSYNSPLHF
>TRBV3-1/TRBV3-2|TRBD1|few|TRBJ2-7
TGTGCCAGCAGGAGGACAGGGTCCGAGCAGTACTTC
CASRRTGSEQYF
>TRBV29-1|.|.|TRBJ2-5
TGCAGCGTTGACCATAGAGGGGAGACCCAGTACTTC
CSVDHRGETQYF
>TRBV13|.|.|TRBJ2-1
TGTGCCAGCAGCTCACCGGGACTGACGTCTTATGAGCAGTTCTTC
CASSSPGLTSYEQFF
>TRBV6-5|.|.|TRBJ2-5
TGTGCCAGCAGTTACACCCTGGAGCAAGAGACCCAGTACTTC
CASSYTLEQETQYF
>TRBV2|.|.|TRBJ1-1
TGTGCCAGCATAGGGGTACGGCTGAACACTGAAGCTTTCTTT
CASIGVRLNTEAFF
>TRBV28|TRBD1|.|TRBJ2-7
TGTGCCACCTTAGACAGGGGGACCATGGGGCAGTACTTC
CATLDRGTMGQYF
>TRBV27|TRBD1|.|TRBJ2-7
TGTGCCAGCAGTCGTGTTGGGACAGCTCCCTACGAGCAGTACTTC
CASSRVGTAPYEQYF
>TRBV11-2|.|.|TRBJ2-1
TGTGCCAGCAGCTTAAGATTGAGGAACGATGAGCAGTTCTTC
CASSLRLRNDEQFF
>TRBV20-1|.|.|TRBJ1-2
TGCAGTGCTATGGGCAGTTATGGCTACACCTTC
CSAMGSYGYTF
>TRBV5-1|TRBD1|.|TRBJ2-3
TGCGCCAGCAGGGACCCCAGGGGGAGCACAGATACGCAGTATTTT
CASRDPRGSTDTQYF
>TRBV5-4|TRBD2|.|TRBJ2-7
TGTGCCAGCAGCGCTGGACTAGCGGGAGGGCCCCGACTTACCGAGCAGTACTTC
CASSAGLAGGPRLTEQYF
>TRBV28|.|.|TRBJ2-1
TGTGCCAGCAGTTCCCCTCTGGGGGGTGAGCAGTTCTTC
CASSSPLGGEQFF
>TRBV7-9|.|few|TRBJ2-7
TGTGCCAGCACCTCCCTAGGACTCGTCTACGAGCAGTACTTC
CASTSLGLVYEQYF
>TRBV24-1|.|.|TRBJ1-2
TGTGCCACCAGTGATAAAAAACCAGGGGTCCTTAACTATGGCTACACCTTC
CATSDKKPGVLNYGYTF
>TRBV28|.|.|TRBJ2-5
TGTGCCAGCAGTCGACAGCAAGAGACCCAGTACTTC
CASSRQQETQYF
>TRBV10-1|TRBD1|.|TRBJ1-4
TGCGCCAGCAGCTCAGGGGGAGATGAAAAACTGTTTTTT
CASSSGGDEKLFF
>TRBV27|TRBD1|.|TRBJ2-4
TGTGCCAGCAGTTACGACAGGGGGTTGGCAAAAAACATTCAGTACTTC
CASSYDRGLAKNIQYF
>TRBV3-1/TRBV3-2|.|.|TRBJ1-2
TGTGCCAGCAGCCAAGAAACAGTTTATGGCTACACCTTC
CASSQETVYGYTF
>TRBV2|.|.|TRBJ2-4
TGTGCCAGCAGTGATGCGGGGGCAGCCAAAAACATTCAGTACTTC
CASSDAGAAKNIQYF
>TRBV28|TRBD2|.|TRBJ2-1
TGTGCCATAGCGGGAGAGTCCTACAATGAGCAGTTCTTC
CAIAGESYNEQFF
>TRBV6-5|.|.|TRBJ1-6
TGTGCCAGCAGTTACCCAGGATCACCCCTCCACTTT
CASSYPGSPLHF
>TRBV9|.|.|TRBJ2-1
TGTGCCAGCAGCCCAGAGGGGGGGCAGAATGAGCAGTTCTTC
CASSPEGGQNEQFF
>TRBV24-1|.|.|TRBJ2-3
TGTGCCACCAGTGATATTAAGAGGACAGATACGCAGTATTTT
CATSDIKRTDTQYF
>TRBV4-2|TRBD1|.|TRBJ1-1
TGTGCCAGCAGCCAAGACGACAGGGCTACTGAAGCTTTCTTT
CASSQDDRATEAFF
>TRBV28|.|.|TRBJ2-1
TGTGCCAGCAGTTCCGGGACACTGGATGAGCAGTTCTTC
CASSSGTLDEQFF
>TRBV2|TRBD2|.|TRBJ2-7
TGTGCCAGCACCATCCCCAGACTCAGCGGGAGTTACGAGCAGTACTTC
CASTIPRLSGSYEQYF
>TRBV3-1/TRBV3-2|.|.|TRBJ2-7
TGTGCCAGCAGCCAAGCCGGGAACAGCTACGAGCAGTACTTC
CASSQAGNSYEQYF
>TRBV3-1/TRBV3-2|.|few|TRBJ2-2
TGTGCCAGCAGCCCCGACAGCTCCGGGGAGCTGTTTTTT
CASSPDSSGELFF
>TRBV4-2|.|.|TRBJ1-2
TGTGCCAGCAGCCTAGAACAACAGGGCAACTATGGCTACACCTTC
CASSLEQQGNYGYTF
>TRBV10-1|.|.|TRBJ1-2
TGCGCCAGCAGTGAAACTCCGGGGGTGGGCTACACCTTC
CASSETPGVGYTF
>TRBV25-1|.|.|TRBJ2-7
TGTGCCAGCAGGGGAGCGTCAGGCGAGCAGTACTTC
CASRGASGEQYF
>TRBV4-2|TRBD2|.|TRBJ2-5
TGTGCCAGCAGCCCGACTAGCGGGGTACAAGAGACCCAGTACTTC
CASSPTSGVQETQYF
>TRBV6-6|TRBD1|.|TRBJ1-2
TGTGCCAGCAGTGGACAGGGACAGCGATATGGCTACACCTTC
CASSGQGQRYGYTF
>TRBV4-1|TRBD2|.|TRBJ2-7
TGCGCCAGCAGCCAAACTAGCGGGGGGGCCCCTACATTACGACTACGACATTACGAGCAGTACTTC
CASSQTSGGAPTLRLRHYEQYF
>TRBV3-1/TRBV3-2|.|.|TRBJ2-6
TGTGCCAGCAGCCAACGAAGCCCTGGGGCCAACGTCCTGACTTTC
CASSQRSPGANVLTF
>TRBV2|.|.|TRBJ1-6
TGTGCCAGCAGTGAACCGGGTAGAAATAATTCACCCCTCCACTTT
CASSEPGRNNSPLHF
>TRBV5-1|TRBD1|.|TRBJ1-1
TGCGCCAGCAGCCCACAGACAGGGGGCCCTGAAGCTTTCTTT
CASSPQTGGPEAFF
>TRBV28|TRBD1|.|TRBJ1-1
TGTGCCAGCATTGTCCCGGGACAGGGGAGCACTGAAGCTTTCTTT
CASIVPGQGSTEAFF
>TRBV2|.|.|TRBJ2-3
TGTGCCAGCAGTGATCGACTACGGGTAAACACAGATACGCAGTATTTT
CASSDRLRVNTDTQYF
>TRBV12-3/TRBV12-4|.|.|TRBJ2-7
TGTGCCAGCAGTAATTCTAGCTGGAGCGAGCAGTACTTC
CASSNSSWSEQYF
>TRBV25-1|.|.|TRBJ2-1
TGTGCCAGCAGTGTGGGACTGGTACTCCATGAGCAGTTCTTC
CASSVGLVLHEQFF
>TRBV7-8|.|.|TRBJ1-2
TGTGCCAGCAGCTTGGACAGATCAAACTATGGCTACACCTTC
CASSLDRSNYGYTF
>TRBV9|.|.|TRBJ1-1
TGTGCCAGCAGCCCGAGCTTGAGGACTACGGGGACTGAAGCTTTCTTT
CASSPSLRTTGTEAFF
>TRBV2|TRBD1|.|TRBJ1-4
TGTGCCAGCAGTGAAAGGGTGCAGGGACAGGGACGTTTTTTT
CASSERVQGQGRFF